This T cell receptor beta chain derives from a study of metastatic and nonmetastatic thyroid tumors. In the study overall: Repertoires were compared across blood and tumor or nodule tissue from malignant and benign thyroid patients. Study findings and constraints: Compared with benign nodules, malignant thyroid tumors were reported to have significantly higher TCR beta diversity in both blood and tumor.

Ahead of thyroid surgery, no patient had received treatment of any kind. Germline CDR1 and CDR2: DFQATT and SNEGSKA (reference sequence). V lost 0 bases and J 2 bases, leaving 17 bases between the germline ends. The CDR3 extends over 16 amino acids. On this clone itself: Its antigen is still unknown.

The authors' processing: A classifier of distant metastasis in papillary thyroid cancer was built from CDR3 differences (across clinicopathological groups). TCRdb reprocessed the PCR reads via MiXCR. These V and J calls rely on TCRdb rather than the paper's analysis. The table records some 10,000 clones, roughly a quarter of them present only once. The specimen was tumor tissue. The genes are TRBV20-1 and TRBJ2-7; possibly TRBD1 for D (6 bases). This clonotype was obtained from a female donor with papillary thyroid cancer or a benign thyroid nodule (not recorded which). Some clones in this sample may be carry-over from other donors' samples. The CDR3 spells CSARDVRQGLTYEQYF. In DNA, the CDR3 is TGCAGTGCTAGAGATGTGAGGCAGGGGCTTACCTACGAGCAGTACTTC.